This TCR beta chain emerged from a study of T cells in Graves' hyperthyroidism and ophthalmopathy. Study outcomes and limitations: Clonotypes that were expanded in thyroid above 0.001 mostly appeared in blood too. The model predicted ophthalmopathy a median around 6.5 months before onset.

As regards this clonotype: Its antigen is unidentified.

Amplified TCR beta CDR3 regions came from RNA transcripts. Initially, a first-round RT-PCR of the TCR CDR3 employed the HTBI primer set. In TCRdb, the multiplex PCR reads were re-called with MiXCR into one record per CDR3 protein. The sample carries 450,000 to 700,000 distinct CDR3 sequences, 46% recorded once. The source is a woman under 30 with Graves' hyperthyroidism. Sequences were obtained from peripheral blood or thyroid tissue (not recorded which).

The CDR3 nucleotides are TGTGCCAGCAGCCAAGGAGGGCAGGGAAATTCACCCCTCCACTTT. Translated: CASSQGGQGNSPLHF. This chain links TRBV19 with TRBJ1-6, with D tentatively TRBD1 (5 bases). The CDR3 length is 15 residues. Trimming pared 9 bases from V and 7 bases from J, leaving 19 bases between. Germline V gene sequence: CDR1 LNHDA, CDR2 SQIVND (reference sequence).